The clone carrying this T cell receptor beta chain was observed a single time. Its specificity is not known. This specimen comes from a study of OX40 agonist ivuxolimab in advanced cancers. Across the study: Patients were treated with intravenous ivuxolimab, dosed at 0.01 to 10 mg/kg and infused every 2 weeks. Study-level points and caveats: Some nonresponders also had low normalized T-cell clonal expansion. With doses of 0.1 to 3.0 mg/kg, CD4+ and CD8+ blood T cells had undergone clonal expansion by week 6. Expanded clones were, on average, more numerous in CD8+ T cells than in CD4+.

Libraries were prepared by immunoSEQ multiplex PCR; TCRdb keeps only in-frame clonotypes and omits some of them. The sample includes some 100,000 clones, about four fifths of them seen just once. The ends lost 6 bases at V and 5 bases at J; junction bases unmatched: 7. Germline loops: CDR1 MDHEN, CDR2 SYDVKM. The length of the CDR3 is 15 residues. V and J are TRBV28 and TRBJ2-3; TRBD1 matches 11 bases. The material sequenced was CD4+ or CD8+ T cells sorted from blood, taken in a trial of the OX40 agonist ivuxolimab. The sequence came from an adult with an advanced solid tumor such as melanoma, head and neck, liver or kidney cancer. As DNA, the CDR3 is TGTGCCAGCAGCGTAGGGGGACAGGGGGGAGATACGCAGTATTTT. It specifies CASSVGGQGGDTQYF.